The next 22 T cell receptor beta chains were all read from a single sample in a study of control samples from healthy donors and cancer patients. Profiling relied on immunoSEQ multiplex PCR, and the TCRdb table lists in-frame clones only, not all of them. The sample lists about 51,000 clones; 85% to 90% were seen once. The sequencing sample was made of PBMCs. The receptors shown here come from a man over 45 with head and neck cancer.

The J gene is TRBJ2-6, the V gene TRBV10-3; 12 nucleotides line up with TRBD2. The CDR3 totals 17 residues. Germline CDR1 is ENHRY and CDR2 is SYGVKD. Trimming cost V 5 bases and J 1 base; bases outside gene matches: 3. The chain's CDR3 is CAISSTSGRSGANVLTF. DNA of the CDR3: TGTGCCATCAGTTCGACTAGCGGGAGATCTGGGGCCAACGTCCTGACTTTC.

This rearrangement joins TRBV24-1 to TRBJ2-7; TRBD2 matches at 14 bases. The tail of the sequence fits TRBJ2-1 better, so the J call may be wrong. Germline V CDR1 and CDR2: KGHDR, SFDVKD. There are 20 residues in the CDR3. DNA of the CDR3: TGTGCCACCAGTGATGCCGGGACTAGCGGGAGCCCCAGCTCCTACAATGAGCAGTTCTTC. This translates into CATSDAGTSGSPSSYNEQFF.

The chain combines TRBV7-2 with TRBJ2-1; 10 bases are shared with TRBD2. V lost 6 bases to trimming and J lost 9 bases; unmatched junction nucleotides: 11. The length of the CDR3 is 15 residues. In germline, CDR1 is SGHTA, CDR2 FQGNSA. CDR3 residues: CASSISGGGISEQFF. In DNA form, the CDR3 reads TGTGCCAGCAGTATAAGCGGGGGGGGCATTAGTGAGCAGTTCTTC.

This chain uses TRBV13 with TRBJ2-4; D uncertain. V was cut by 7 bases and J by 5 bases, with 15 bases left in between. Germline V gene sequence: CDR1 PRHDT, CDR2 FYEKMQ (reference sequence). The CDR3 sequence is 14 residues long. This CDR3 reads CASKNSGSQNIQYF. CDR3 coding DNA: TGTGCCAGCAAAAATTCCGGCAGCCAAAACATTCAGTACTTC.

The V gene is TRBV15, the J gene TRBJ1-4; possible D gene TRBD1, 5 bases. This CDR3 comprises 14 residues. The V gene lost 2 bases and the J gene lost 2 bases, with 6 bases spanning the gap. Germline V gene lookup returns CDR1 LNHNV and CDR2 YYDKDF (reference sequence). CDR3 region: CATSRSGTNEKLFF. CDR3 in DNA: TGTGCCACCAGCAGATCAGGGACTAATGAAAAACTGTTTTTT.

This chain joins TRBV27 and TRBJ1-5; no clear D. V lost 6 bases and J lost 3, with 6 bases in between. The CDR3 contains 12 residues. In germline, CDR1 is MNHEY, CDR2 SMNVEV (reference sequence). For the CDR3, the DNA is TGTGCCAGCAGCCCTACCAATCAGCCCCAGCATTTT. It encodes CASSPTNQPQHF.

This clone turned up a few times. The chain carries TRBV27 and TRBJ2-3; tentative D call: TRBD1 (5 bases). V lost 7 bases, J lost 1 base, and 18 bases lay in between. Germline CDR1 is MNHEY and CDR2 is SMNVEV (reference sequence). The CDR3 is made up of 16 amino acids. CDR3 DNA sequence: TGTGCCAGCACCACCGCCTTGGGGCAGCGCACAGATACGCAGTATTTT. Translated, it gives CASTTALGQRTDTQYF.

The V and J genes are TRBV19 and TRBJ2-1; 7 bases agree with TRBD2. The CDR3 sequence is 13 residues long. J lost 7 bases, V lost 6 bases, and 6 bases had no gene match. Per germline, CDR1 LNHDA and CDR2 SQIVND (reference sequence). The DNA of the CDR3 is TGTGCCAGTAGGAGACGGGGGGTTAATGAGCAGTTCTTC. Translation: CASRRRGVNEQFF.

Of note for this clone: Distinct nucleotide sequences in the sample also encode this CDR3. The J gene is TRBJ2-7, the V gene TRBV29-1, with 9 bases identical to TRBD2. The ends lost 7 bases at V and 5 bases at J; junction bases unmatched: 18. CDR1 SQVTM and CDR2 ANQGSEA come from the germline V gene. The CDR3 covers 16 residues. The CDR3 loop is CSDERGVFNKVDEQYF. In DNA, the CDR3 is TGCAGCGATGAGCGGGGGGTCTTTAATAAGGTTGACGAGCAGTACTTC.

This chain joins TRBV27 and TRBJ2-1; perhaps TRBD2 as D (6 bases). The V end lost 8 bases, the J end lost 5 bases, and 16 bases lay between the germline ends. The CDR3 is made up of 14 amino acids. Per the germline V gene, CDR1 is MNHEY and CDR2 is SMNVEV (reference sequence). CDR3 amino acids: CASSRERGHNEQFF. CDR3 in DNA: TGTGCCAGCTCTCGGGAGAGGGGACACAATGAGCAGTTCTTC.

This rearrangement joins TRBV28 to TRBJ1-1; D perhaps matches TRBD1 (6 bases). The germline V gene has CDR1 MDHEN and CDR2 SYDVKM. The CDR3 covers 16 residues. Trimming removed 3 bases from V and 1 base from J, with 15 bases in between. In DNA form, the CDR3 reads TGTGCCAGCAGTTTGCTAGGGGGAAGCGGGAACACTGAAGCTTTCTTT. Protein: CASSLLGGSGNTEAFF.

The sample holds a few counts of this clone. The genes are TRBV7-8 and TRBJ1-3, with D perhaps TRBD1 (6 bases). Germline V lookup: CDR1 SGHVS, CDR2 FQNEAQ. Trimming shortened V by 5 bases and J by 2 bases, and 22 bases separated the two germline ends. The CDR3 consists of 18 residues. CDR3 in amino acids: CASSPLPGPQGPGNTIYF. CDR3 nucleotides: TGTGCCAGCAGCCCACTACCCGGACCACAGGGACCTGGAAACACCATATATTTT. Complete variable domain (other parts from reference TRBV7-8 and TRBJ1-3): GAGVSQSPRYKVAKRGQDVALRCDPISGHVSLFWYQQALGQGPEFLTYFQNEAQLDKSGLPSDRFFAERPEGSVSTLKIQRTQQEDSAVYLCASSPLPGPQGPGNTIYFGEGSWLTVV.

The V call is TRBV28, the J call TRBJ1-6; TRBD1 is a possible D gene (6 bases). This CDR3 is built from 18 residues. V gave up 3 bases and J gave up 4 bases, with 19 bases separating them. Germline CDR1 and CDR2: MDHEN and SYDVKM. The CDR3 reads CASSFPSLGAVYNSPLHF. The CDR3 DNA follows: TGTGCCAGCAGTTTCCCCTCTCTGGGGGCGGTTTATAATTCACCCCTCCACTTT.

The sample holds one count of this clone. The V gene is TRBV19, the J gene TRBJ1-1; 10 bases line up with TRBD1. CDR3 length: 17 residues. V gave up 5 bases and J gave up 1 base; unmatched junction bases: 10. CDR1 and CDR2 (germline): LNHDA, SQIVND (reference sequence). The CDR3 region is CASSSGQGVRWNTEAFF. CDR3 nucleotide sequence: TGTGCCAGTAGTTCCGGACAGGGGGTGAGATGGAACACTGAAGCTTTCTTT.

This clone was seen only a few times. J is TRBJ2-6 and V is TRBV12-3 or TRBV12-4, with D unresolved. The CDR3 consists of 13 residues. Trimming stripped 7 bases from V and 1 base from J, with 5 bases between. The CDR3, as DNA: TGTGCCAGCATGTCATCTGGGGCCAACGTCCTGACTTTC. This encodes CASMSSGANVLTF.

This chain joins TRBV10-3 and TRBJ2-3; TRBD2 matches 14 bases. J lost 0 bases, V lost 6 bases, and 8 bases had no gene match. From germline, CDR1 is ENHRY and CDR2 SYGVKD. The CDR3 extends over 18 amino acids. The CDR3 DNA sequence: TGTGCCATCAGCATCGGGACTAGCGGGGGAATGAGCACAGATACGCAGTATTTT. Its translation: CAISIGTSGGMSTDTQYF.

The genes are TRBV27 and TRBJ1-2; TRBD1 matches 7 bases. J lost 3 bases, V lost 3 bases, and 7 bases had no gene match. Looked up from germline, CDR1 is MNHEY and CDR2 is SMNVEV (reference sequence). The CDR3 loop spans 15 amino acids. The CDR3 protein is CASSLRQGGDYGYTF. CDR3 coding DNA: TGTGCCAGCAGTTTGAGGCAGGGGGGGGACTATGGCTACACCTTC.

This chain joins TRBV5-6 and TRBJ2-2; the D is unclear. Per germline, CDR1 SGHDT and CDR2 YYEEEE. This CDR3 contains 17 residues. Trimming pared 4 bases from V and 0 bases from J, leaving 16 bases between. The CDR3 here is CASSPGGVRPNTGELFF. CDR3 in DNA: TGTGCCAGCAGCCCGGGTGGGGTGAGACCGAACACCGGGGAGCTGTTTTTT.

J is TRBJ2-7 and V is TRBV20-1; TRBD1 matches at 7 bases. The J segment lost 7 bases and the V segment lost 0 bases, leaving 0 bases of the junction unmatched. This CDR3 has 11 amino acids. From germline, CDR1 is DFQATT and CDR2 SNEGSKA (reference sequence). CDR3 in amino acids: CSAREDREQYF. The CDR3 nucleotides are TGCAGTGCTAGAGAGGACAGGGAGCAGTACTTC.

The chain uses TRBV3-1 (or the pseudogene TRBV3-2) and TRBJ2-1, with 7 bases identical to TRBD1. The CDR3 has 15 residues. Germline-derived CDR1 and CDR2 are LGHDT and YNNKEL (reference sequence). V dropped 4 bases and J dropped 9; count of bases not matched to a gene: 12. The CDR3 DNA sequence: TGTGCCAGCAGCCTAGGGGGCAGGTACTTAGGTGAGCAGTTCTTC. Amino acid sequence: CASSLGGRYLGEQFF.

The CDR3 DNA sequence: TGTGCCAGCAGCCAGTTGGGACAGGGTTCGCACGGGGAGCTGTTTTTT. It specifies CASSQLGQGSHGELFF. V and J are TRBV14 and TRBJ2-2, with 9 nucleotides matching TRBD1. Germline V lookup: CDR1 SGHDN, CDR2 FVKESK. The CDR3 length is 16 residues. V lost 3 bases to trimming and J lost 7 bases; unmatched junction nucleotides: 9.

The genes are TRBV6-2 or TRBV6-3 and TRBJ2-3, with 12 bases fitting TRBD2. CDR1 is MNHEY, CDR2 SVGEGT, per germline. With 4 bases clipped from V and 0 bases from J, the junction kept 14 bases outside the gene matches. The CDR3 totals 20 residues. The DNA for the CDR3 is TGTGCCAGCAGTTTTAGACTAGCGGGGGCCCTAACTTCTAGCACAGATACGCAGTATTTT. This gives the protein CASSFRLAGALTSSTDTQYF.